This TCR beta chain stems from a study of spatial heterogeneity in lung cancer. Study observations and caveats: How many expanded intratumoral alpha and beta TCRs were present tracked the tumor mutation count, which was a count of nonsynonymous mutations.

MiXCR, run by TCRdb on the 5' RACE reads, gives a single entry per CDR3 protein. The sample has 10,000 to 15,000 distinct CDR3 sequences; less than 8% are singletons. The CDR3 length is 15 residues. With 2 bases removed from V and 4 bases from J, the gap between germline ends came to 12 bases. Per the germline V gene, CDR1 is SGHTA and CDR2 is FQGTGA. The sample's time point: sample taken at primary tumor resection. The cohort: 65 to 80 early-stage, untreated non-small cell lung cancer patients. This clonotype was found many times. The antigen is undetermined. This material consisted of lung tumor tissue, taken at surgery. The origin of this receptor is a female donor with early-stage non-small cell lung cancer. This chain uses TRBV7-3 with TRBJ2-1, with D perhaps TRBD2 (6 bases). CDR3 residues: CASSLGVADYNEQFF. CDR3 DNA: TGTGCCAGCAGCTTAGGGGTAGCGGATTACAATGAGCAGTTCTTC.